This passage covers 28 T cell receptor beta chains from one sample sequenced in a study of control samples from healthy donors and cancer patients. Assay used: immunoSEQ multiplex PCR; TCRdb lists only in-frame clones, some missing. The table lists tens of thousands of clones, roughly nine tenths of them singletons. The sample was PBMCs. The receptors stem from a woman aged 45-60 years with colorectal cancer.

The V call is TRBV7-7, the J call TRBJ2-7; TRBD2 aligns across 12 bases. The germline V gene encodes CDR1 SSHAT and CDR2 FNYEAQ (reference sequence). This CDR3 has 15 residues. V was pared by 7 bases and J by 2 bases, with 6 bases of the junction left unmatched. CDR3 DNA sequence: TGTGCCAGCACCAAGACTAGCGGGGGAACCTACGAGCAGTACGTC. Translated: CASTKTSGGTYEQYV.

This clone has only one observation. The V call is TRBV30, the J call TRBJ1-2; 11 bases agree with TRBD1. In germline, CDR1 is GTSNPN, CDR2 SVGIG (reference sequence). This CDR3 region has 18 residues. V lost 2 bases, J lost 13 bases, and 24 bases stayed unmatched. DNA for the CDR3: TGTGCCTGGAGTCGTAAGGGGGCCACCCGGGACAGGGGGAAGGGGTGCACCTTC. It encodes CAWSRKGATRDRGKGCTF.

This clone was recorded only once. The V and J genes are TRBV6-5 and TRBJ2-1, with a weak D call TRBD2 (6 bases). The CDR3 contains 14 residues. CDR1 is MNHEY, CDR2 SVGAGI, per germline. V gave up 8 bases and J gave up 6 bases, with 17 bases separating them. CDR3 loop: CASGRDGGANEQFF. In nucleotides, the CDR3 is TGTGCCAGCGGTAGGGACGGGGGAGCCAATGAGCAGTTCTTC.

The genes are TRBV15 and TRBJ1-6; D remains ambiguous. The CDR3 runs to 13 residues. The germline gives CDR1 LNHNV, CDR2 YYDKDF (reference sequence). V was clipped by 6 bases and J by 3 bases, with 6 bases between them. The CDR3 is CATRTDYNSPLHF. The CDR3 DNA follows: TGTGCCACCAGAACAGACTATAATTCACCCCTCCACTTT.

In its sample, this clone was seen a few times. V usage is TRBV11-1 and J usage is TRBJ1-3; 8 bases align to TRBD1. This CDR3 region has 15 residues. J gave up 2 bases and V 4 bases, and 4 bases lay outside the gene matches. Germline CDR1 reads SGHAT; CDR2 reads FQDESV (reference sequence). The CDR3 protein is CASSSTGAPGNTIYF. The CDR3 DNA reads TGTGCCAGCAGCTCGACAGGGGCGCCTGGAAACACCATATATTTT.

The chain couples TRBV4-1 to TRBJ2-7, with D possibly being TRBD2 (6 bases). Germline-derived CDR1 and CDR2 are MGHRA and YSYEKL. This CDR3 region has 14 residues. Deletions cut 1 base from V and 1 base from J, with 8 bases between. CDR3 sequence reads: CASSQGDWSYEQYV. CDR3 coding DNA: TGCGCCAGCAGCCAAGGGGACTGGTCCTACGAGCAGTACGTC.

This chain joins TRBV6-5 and TRBJ1-1; D gene unclear. CDR1 and CDR2 from the germline V gene are MNHEY and SVGAGI. The CDR3 spans 13 residues. Trimming removed 7 bases from V and 0 bases from J, with 9 bases in between. CDR3 residues: CASKGPLNTEAFF. The CDR3 DNA sequence: TGTGCCAGCAAAGGGCCCCTGAACACTGAAGCTTTCTTT.

This chain connects TRBV6-6 to TRBJ1-5; TRBD1 matches 9 bases. The CDR3 runs to 19 residues. Trimming removed 5 bases from V and 0 bases from J; junction bases left unmatched: 14. CDR1 and CDR2 (germline): MNHNY, SVGAGI (reference sequence). In nucleotides, the CDR3 is TGTGCCAGCAGTCCCCTACCGGGACAGGGTTTGACTAGCAATCAGCCCCAGCATTTT. The encoded protein is CASSPLPGQGLTSNQPQHF.

This chain uses TRBV29-1 with TRBJ2-5, with D tentatively TRBD1 (5 bases). CDR1 and CDR2 (germline): SQVTM, ANQGSEA. The length of the CDR3 is 13 residues. V was shortened by 5 bases and J by 6 bases, with 16 bases between the two germline ends. This chain's CDR3 is CSVSVTGEQTQYF. The DNA for the CDR3 is TGCAGCGTTTCCGTAACAGGCGAGCAGACCCAGTACTTC. Full variable domain (outside the CDR3, taken from reference TRBV29-1 and TRBJ2-5): SAVISQKPSRDICQRGTSLTIQCQVDSQVTMMFWYRQQPGQSLTLIATANQGSEATYESGFVIDKFPISRPNLTFSTLTVSNMSPEDSSIYLCSVSVTGEQTQYFGPGTRLLVL.

This chain joins TRBV10-3 and TRBJ2-1; perhaps TRBD1 as D (5 bases). Germline V lookup: CDR1 ENHRY, CDR2 SYGVKD. With 10 bases removed from V and 5 bases from J, the gap between germline ends came to 15 bases. This CDR3 is built from 13 residues. This CDR3 reads CATRDVKDNEQFF. In DNA form, the CDR3 reads TGTGCCACCAGGGATGTTAAAGACAATGAGCAGTTCTTC.

This sequence joins TRBV24-1 and TRBJ1-2; a possible D gene is TRBD1 (5 bases). CDR3 size: 14 residues. Germline-derived CDR1 and CDR2 are KGHDR and SFDVKD. With 7 bases removed from V and 3 bases from J, the gap between germline ends came to 14 bases. The CDR3 loop reads CATRAREEDYGYTF. The CDR3 region has the DNA TGTGCCACCAGGGCCAGGGAGGAAGACTATGGCTACACCTTC.

The chain links TRBV4-3 to TRBJ2-2; D gene unclear. The CDR3 contains 16 residues. In germline, CDR1 is LGHNA, CDR2 YSLEER. Trimming shortened V by 0 bases and J by 4 bases, and 12 bases separated the two germline ends. The CDR3, as DNA: TGCGCCAGCAGCCAAGATCGAAGCGTTCCCACCGGGGAGCTGTTTTTT. Translated, it gives CASSQDRSVPTGELFF.

This clone was detected only once. The rearrangement joins TRBV6-2 or TRBV6-3 to TRBJ1-5, with D tentatively TRBD1 (5 bases). Germline lookup yields CDR1 MNHEY and CDR2 SVGEGT. The CDR3 contains 16 residues. V lost 0 bases, J lost 2 bases, and 11 bases lay in between. CDR3 sequence: CASSYSRGSGNQPQHF. CDR3 DNA: TGTGCCAGCAGTTACTCGAGGGGATCGGGCAATCAGCCCCAGCATTTT.

The chain recombines TRBV19 with TRBJ2-1; D not certain. CDR1 LNHDA and CDR2 SQIVND come from the germline V gene (reference sequence). This CDR3 contains 16 residues. Trimming stripped 5 bases from V and 3 bases from J, with 17 bases between. CDR3 DNA: TGTGCCAGTAGTCGCTCCGGGCAACACCTCTACAATGAGCAGTTCTTC. Translation: CASSRSGQHLYNEQFF.

The V and J genes are TRBV28 and TRBJ2-1; D not certain. The V gene lost 2 bases and the J gene lost 4 bases, with 3 bases spanning the gap. The CDR3 sequence is 12 residues long. CDR1 is MDHEN, CDR2 SYDVKM, per germline. The CDR3 spells CASSLTYNEQFF. CDR3 sequence (DNA): TGTGCCAGCAGTTTAACATACAATGAGCAGTTCTTC.

V gene TRBV7-3 combines with J gene TRBJ2-2, with D uncertain. Per the germline V gene, CDR1 is SGHTA and CDR2 is FQGTGA. The CDR3 sequence is 14 residues long. The V end was cut by 1 base, the J end by 6 bases, with 9 bases between. The CDR3 DNA reads as TGTGCCAGCAGCTTAATAGTAAAGTCCGGGGAGCTGTTTTTT. Amino acid sequence: CASSLIVKSGELFF.

This chain uses TRBV28 with TRBJ1-1; no definite D call. V lost 3 bases, J lost 5 bases, and 10 bases lay in between. The germline V gene encodes CDR1 MDHEN and CDR2 SYDVKM. The CDR3 runs 13 residues. CDR3 amino acids: CASSLVMGTEAFF. The CDR3 DNA reads TGTGCCAGCAGTTTGGTAATGGGTACTGAAGCTTTCTTT.

The rearrangement joins TRBV3-1 (or the pseudogene TRBV3-2) to TRBJ1-1, with D possibly TRBD1 on 5 matching bases. The CDR3 spans 11 residues. From germline, CDR1 is LGHDT and CDR2 YNNKEL (reference sequence). Trimming took 6 bases from V and 7 from J, leaving 9 bases between them. As DNA, the CDR3 is TGTGCCAGCAGTCGGGGGAGTGAAGCTTTCTTT. This sequence encodes CASSRGSEAFF.

This clone was found a few times. The same CDR3 also results from other DNA sequences found in this sample. This chain links TRBV19 with TRBJ1-1; D is undetermined. Germline V gives CDR1 LNHDA, CDR2 SQIVND (reference sequence). The V end was cut by 2 bases, the J end by 0 bases, with 7 bases between. The CDR3 totals 14 residues. CDR3: CASSIRVLNTEAFF. The CDR3 region has the DNA TGTGCCAGTAGTATAAGGGTTCTGAACACTGAAGCTTTCTTT.

The chain uses TRBV10-3 and TRBJ1-4; no clear D. Trimming took 6 bases from V and 5 from J, leaving 19 bases between them. The CDR3 spans 16 residues. Germline V lookup: CDR1 ENHRY, CDR2 SYGVKD. The CDR3: CAISSPPGSGNEKLFF. For the CDR3, the DNA is TGTGCCATCAGCTCTCCTCCTGGTAGTGGGAATGAAAAACTGTTTTTT.

The rearrangement joins TRBV7-9 to TRBJ1-2, with TRBD1 as a possible D gene (6 bases). Deletions cut 5 bases from V and 3 bases from J, with 13 bases between. The germline V gene has CDR1 SEHNR and CDR2 FQNEAQ (reference sequence). The CDR3 totals 14 residues. DNA for the CDR3: TGTGCCAGCAGCCCGGGGGGCTGGGACTATGGCTACACCTTC. It yields the protein CASSPGGWDYGYTF.

The chain uses TRBV5-1 and TRBJ2-3; TRBD2 matches at 7 bases. V shed 3 bases and J 0 bases; nucleotides not matched to a gene: 4. This CDR3 has 15 amino acids. Germline assignment: CDR1 SGHRS and CDR2 YFSETQ. The CDR3: CASSSYGGSTDTQYF. CDR3 nucleotides: TGCGCCAGCAGCTCCTACGGGGGGAGCACAGATACGCAGTATTTT.

This rearrangement joins TRBV4-3 to TRBJ2-7, with D maybe TRBD1 (6 bases). Trimming removed 2 bases at V and 5 bases at J, with 10 bases between. This CDR3 region has 13 residues. From germline, CDR1 is LGHNA and CDR2 YSLEER. CDR3 nucleotide sequence: TGCGCCAGCAGCCAAAGGGCAGGGGACGAGCAGTACGTC. The encoded protein is CASSQRAGDEQYV.

This chain joins TRBV6-1 and TRBJ2-1, with D possibly matching TRBD1 (6 bases). This CDR3 is built from 15 residues. Per germline, CDR1 MNHNS and CDR2 SASEGT. Trimming took 3 bases from V and 6 from J, leaving 15 bases between them. CDR3 loop: CASSEHRASSNEQFF. For the CDR3, the DNA is TGTGCCAGCAGTGAGCACAGGGCATCTAGCAATGAGCAGTTCTTC.

The V call is TRBV4-1, the J call TRBJ1-2, with TRBD1 as a possible D gene (5 bases). This CDR3 has 15 amino acids. CDR1 is MGHRA and CDR2 is YSYEKL in the germline V gene. Between the trimmed V and J ends, which lost 0 bases and 4 bases, there was a span of 12 bases. The CDR3 loop reads CASSQDWGSLYGYTF. CDR3 sequence (DNA): TGCGCCAGCAGCCAAGATTGGGGGTCCCTCTATGGCTACACCTTC.

The chain employs TRBV7-2 and TRBJ1-4; no firm D call. The CDR3 length is 16 residues. Germline V gives CDR1 SGHTA, CDR2 FQGNSA. V lost 1 base and J lost 0, with 9 bases in between. The CDR3 loop reads CASSLGPVTTNEKLFF. The DNA of the CDR3 is TGTGCCAGCAGCTTAGGGCCGGTTACAACTAATGAAAAACTGTTTTTT.

This clone was detected only once. The chain uses TRBV18 and TRBJ1-1; D is undetermined. The germline V gene encodes CDR1 KGHSH and CDR2 LQKENI. Trimming removed 4 bases at V and 3 bases at J, with 9 bases between. This CDR3 region has 13 residues. CDR3 loop: CASSRAADTEAFF. The CDR3 DNA follows: TGTGCCAGCTCACGGGCGGCAGACACTGAAGCTTTCTTT.

This clone was seen a single time. This chain joins TRBV6-2 or TRBV6-3 and TRBJ1-5; D ambiguous. The CDR3 loop spans 13 amino acids. V lost 6 bases to trimming and J lost 4 bases, with 10 bases between them. CDR1 and CDR2 (germline): MNHEY, SVGEGT. The chain's CDR3 is CASSQDRNQPQHF. The CDR3 DNA is TGTGCCAGCAGCCAGGACCGGAATCAGCCCCAGCATTTT.